What follows are 23 T cell receptor beta chains derived from one specimen sequenced in a study of cytomegalovirus exposure and HLA in healthy donors. Primers included in the PCR were 60 Vbeta and 13 Jbeta primers. This table comes from immunoSEQ multiplex PCR, and its TCRdb copy is limited to in-frame clones, with some not included. The profile covers about 88,000 clones, with roughly three quarters appearing a single time and 4.5% to 5% taken by the ten largest. Sequencing was done on a sample of PBMCs. The source is a woman in her 40s in good health and CMV-seronegative.

This chain uses TRBV6-5 with TRBJ1-1; D is possibly TRBD1 (5 bases). Germline lookup yields CDR1 MNHEY and CDR2 SVGAGI. The CDR3 runs to 15 residues. V was cut by 6 bases and J by 3 bases, with 17 bases left in between. The CDR3 here is CASSYTTGVYTEAFF. CDR3 DNA sequence: TGTGCCAGCAGCTACACAACGGGGGTTTACACTGAAGCTTTCTTT.

There are a few counts of this clone. The DNA for the CDR3 is TGTGCCAGCAGCTTAGTAGGGGGACAGGGTGAGGAGACCCAGTACTTC. Its protein product is CASSLVGGQGEETQYF. The chain joins TRBV7-2 to TRBJ2-5; 9 nucleotides line up with TRBD1. The CDR3 is made up of 16 amino acids. The ends lost 1 base at V and 5 bases at J; junction bases unmatched: 8. Germline assignment: CDR1 SGHTA and CDR2 FQGNSA.

The sample holds a few counts of this clone. V is TRBV4-3 and J is TRBJ2-1, with unresolved D. The CDR3 covers 16 residues. V was pared by 1 base and J by 0 bases, with 10 bases between. In germline, CDR1 is LGHNA, CDR2 YSLEER. The CDR3 nucleotides read TGCGCCAGCAGCCAAGGTGAGATTGGCTCCTACAATGAGCAGTTCTTC. This translates into CASSQGEIGSYNEQFF.

This clone showed up just once. DNA for the CDR3: TGTGCCAGCAGCTACCGGGACAGGGGATTGTTCGAGCAGTACTTC. It specifies CASSYRDRGLFEQYF. This chain connects TRBV7-2 to TRBJ2-7; 10 bases line up with TRBD1. V trimming: 4 bases; J trimming: 6 bases; junction bases outside the gene matches: 9. The CDR3 has 15 residues. Germline loops: CDR1 SGHTA, CDR2 FQGNSA.

This clone has more than one count but fewer than ten. J is TRBJ1-2 and V is TRBV6-1; weak D call: TRBD1 (6 bases). V was trimmed by 3 bases and J by 12 bases, leaving 14 bases between them. The germline gives CDR1 MNHNS, CDR2 SASEGT. The CDR3 is 12 amino acids. For the CDR3, the DNA is TGTGCCAGCAGTGACCACAGGGACGGGGACACCTTC. It translates to CASSDHRDGDTF.

The rearrangement links TRBV9 to TRBJ2-7; possibly TRBD1 for D (6 bases). The CDR3 loop spans 14 amino acids. Germline V gives CDR1 SGDLS, CDR2 YYNGEE. The V gene lost 4 bases and the J gene lost 0 bases, with 11 bases spanning the gap. The CDR3 nucleotides read TGTGCCAGCAGCTTGACAGGAAACTCCTACGAGCAGTACTTC. This codes for CASSLTGNSYEQYF.

The chain recombines TRBV29-1 with TRBJ2-4, with 10 positions matching TRBD1. This CDR3 has 16 residues. The germline CDR1 and CDR2 sequences are SQVTM and ANQGSEA. V lost 4 bases to trimming and J lost 3 bases; unmatched junction nucleotides: 9. The CDR3 region is CSVVRGWTGGKNIQYF. The CDR3 coding sequence is TGCAGCGTTGTTAGGGGTTGGACAGGGGGCAAAAACATTCAGTACTTC.

The V gene is TRBV27, the J gene TRBJ1-1; D call uncertain. In germline, CDR1 is MNHEY, CDR2 SMNVEV (reference sequence). The CDR3 totals 14 residues. The V and J ends lost 5 bases and 5 bases respectively, with 15 bases between them. Here the CDR3 DNA reads TGTGCCAGCAGTCCACACGTCCGGGGAACTGAAGCTTTCTTT. Translating gives CASSPHVRGTEAFF.

The rearrangement joins TRBV30 to TRBJ2-2; 9 bases fit TRBD2. J gave up 2 bases and V 4 bases, and 5 bases lay outside the gene matches. Germline lookup yields CDR1 GTSNPN and CDR2 SVGIG (reference sequence). This CDR3 region has 15 residues. CDR3 nucleotides: TGTGCCTGGATTAGGCGGGGGGGTAACACCGGGGAGCTGTTTTTT. Translated: CAWIRRGGNTGELFF.

The rearrangement joins TRBV9 to TRBJ2-2, with TRBD2 as a possible D gene (6 bases). V lost 0 bases, J lost 3 bases, and 12 bases lay in between. CDR1 is SGDLS, CDR2 YYNGEE, per germline. This CDR3 is built from 16 residues. The CDR3 is CASSVDSRGYTGELFF. CDR3 bases: TGTGCCAGCAGCGTAGATAGCCGGGGGTACACCGGGGAGCTGTTTTTT.

This clone appeared a single time. This chain uses TRBV2 with TRBJ1-4; TRBD1 is a possible D gene (6 bases). Trimming took off 0 bases at V and 8 bases at J, with 13 bases between the two ends. The CDR3 length is 15 residues. CDR1 and CDR2 (germline): SNHLY, FYNNEI. Written as DNA, the CDR3 is TGTGCCAGCAGTGAAGCGGGCAGGGGTTGGGAAAAACTGTTTTTT. The encoded protein is CASSEAGRGWEKLFF.

The chain combines TRBV2 with TRBJ2-1; TRBD1 matches 7 bases. Germline V CDR1 and CDR2: SNHLY, FYNNEI. The CDR3 sequence is 15 residues long. J was trimmed by 6 bases and V by 7 bases; bases with no gene match: 12. The CDR3 DNA follows: TGTGCCAGCATGACAGGGACCTCCGCCAGCAATGAGCAGTTCTTC. Its translation is CASMTGTSASNEQFF.

CDR3 loop: CATAGGGLLDTQYF. CDR3 bases: TGCGCCACAGCGGGGGGAGGGCTGTTGGATACGCAGTATTTT. The chain employs TRBV5-1 and TRBJ2-3, with TRBD2 identical over 9 bases. Germline values: CDR1 SGHRS, CDR2 YFSETQ. The CDR3 contains 14 residues. The J segment lost 6 bases and the V segment lost 9 bases, leaving 11 bases of the junction unmatched.

This clone showed up just once. The chain has TRBV4-2 and TRBJ2-3; 12 bases agree with TRBD2. The CDR3 totals 15 residues. Losses at the gene ends were 6 bases for V and 4 bases for J; bases not matched to a gene: 5. Germline-derived CDR1 and CDR2 are LGHNA and YNFKEQ. CDR3 sequence reads: CASSPLAGGPDTQYF. In DNA form, the CDR3 reads TGTGCCAGCAGTCCCCTAGCGGGGGGGCCAGATACGCAGTATTTT.

In its sample, this clone was seen a few times. This rearrangement joins TRBV6-4 to TRBJ1-1; 8 bases are a match to TRBD1. V was pared by 6 bases and J by 2 bases, with 5 bases of the junction left unmatched. The CDR3 runs 14 residues. The germline gives CDR1 MRHNA, CDR2 SNTAGT. CDR3 sequence (DNA): TGTGCCAGCAGATTAGACAGGGGTAACACTGAAGCTTTCTTT. This encodes CASRLDRGNTEAFF.

This clone has only a few counts. V gene TRBV19 combines with J gene TRBJ2-5, with a possible D match to TRBD1 (5 bases). Germline loops: CDR1 LNHDA, CDR2 SQIVND (reference sequence). With 3 bases removed from V and 3 bases from J, the gap between germline ends came to 11 bases. The CDR3 is 14 amino acids. CDR3 nucleotides: TGTGCCAGTAGTATGGCCAGGGCCGAAGAGACCCAGTACTTC. This encodes CASSMARAEETQYF.

This sequence joins TRBV7-2 and TRBJ1-2; D remains unclear. Germline loops: CDR1 SGHTA, CDR2 FQGNSA. V was trimmed by 3 bases and J by 2 bases, leaving 7 bases between them. This CDR3 comprises 13 residues. CDR3 protein: CASSLAGNYGYTF. The DNA for the CDR3 is TGTGCCAGCAGCTTGGCCGGGAACTATGGCTACACCTTC. The whole variable domain, remainder taken from reference TRBV7-2 and TRBJ1-2, is GAGVSQSPSNKVTEKGKDVELRCDPISGHTALYWYRQSLGQGLEFLIYFQGNSAPDKSGLPSDRFSAERTGGSVSTLTIQRTQQEDSAVYLCASSLAGNYGYTFGSGTRLTVV.

The chain joins TRBV5-6 to TRBJ1-2, with a tentative D call TRBD1 (6 bases). V was clipped by 0 bases and J by 4 bases, with 19 bases between them. Per germline, CDR1 SGHDT and CDR2 YYEEEE. This CDR3 contains 17 residues. CDR3 nucleotide sequence: TGTGCCAGCAGCTTGGGTGCGACCAGGGGAAGGAGCTATGGCTACACCTTC. It yields the protein CASSLGATRGRSYGYTF.

The genes are TRBV9 and TRBJ2-5, with 8 bases fitting TRBD2. The CDR3 is 15 residues long. Germline-derived CDR1 and CDR2 are SGDLS and YYNGEE. V lost 2 bases to trimming and J lost 1 base; unmatched junction nucleotides: 4. The CDR3 region is CASSVRGALQETQYF. The CDR3 DNA is TGTGCCAGCAGCGTGCGGGGGGCCCTCCAAGAGACCCAGTACTTC.

CDR3 nucleotide sequence: TGTGCCAGCAGCGTAGATGGACAGGGGCGTCCTGAAGCTTTCTTT. Translated, it gives CASSVDGQGRPEAFF. J is TRBJ1-1 and V is TRBV9; TRBD1 aligns across 9 bases. The J segment lost 6 bases and the V segment lost 0 bases, leaving 6 bases of the junction unmatched. The CDR3 sequence is 15 residues long. CDR1 is SGDLS and CDR2 is YYNGEE in the germline V gene.

This clone was found a few times. The chain joins TRBV10-2 to TRBJ2-7, with 8 positions matching TRBD1. Germline CDR1 and CDR2: WSHSY and SAAADI. The ends lost 5 bases at V and 5 bases at J; junction bases unmatched: 8. The CDR3 runs 14 residues. The CDR3 sequence: CASSLDRVSNEQYF. The CDR3 DNA reads as TGCGCCAGCAGTCTGGACAGGGTTAGCAACGAGCAGTACTTC.

The chain joins TRBV10-3 to TRBJ2-7, with 8 bases identical to TRBD1. V was clipped by 11 bases and J by 2 bases; unmatched bases: 11. CDR1 is ENHRY and CDR2 is SYGVKD in the germline V gene. This CDR3 spans 14 amino acids. The CDR3 spells CASRSRDRPYEQYF. CDR3 coding DNA: TGTGCCTCAAGGAGCCGGGACAGGCCCTACGAGCAGTACTTC.

The J gene is TRBJ2-7, the V gene TRBV5-1; 7 bases match TRBD1. This CDR3 comprises 14 residues. The germline V gene encodes CDR1 SGHRS and CDR2 YFSETQ. Trimming removed 0 bases from V and 3 bases from J; junction bases left unmatched: 3. The CDR3 bases are TGCGCCAGCAGCTTGGGGGGACAGTTCTACGAGCAGTACTTC. Its translation: CASSLGGQFYEQYF.